Shown below are 22 T cell receptor beta chains from a single sample sequenced in a study of blood T cell repertoires in COVID-19. Here immunoSEQ multiplex PCR was the method, and the copy in TCRdb shows in-frame clones only, minus some. The repertoire holds 300,000 to 400,000 clones, 80% to 90% seen once, with roughly 1% in the top ten. The sample taken for sequencing was PBMCs or T cells enriched from blood (not recorded which). The receptors here all came from a man aged 18-30 years who had recovered from COVID-19.

This clone has only one observation. The V and J genes are TRBV28 and TRBJ2-7; TRBD1 aligns across 8 bases. This CDR3 region has 22 residues. J was trimmed by 6 bases and V by 3 bases; bases with no gene match: 31. In germline, CDR1 is MDHEN, CDR2 SYDVKM. CDR3 amino acids: CASSFPINFGGQVKPLGLEQYF. In DNA, the CDR3 is TGTGCCAGCAGTTTCCCCATTAATTTCGGGGGACAGGTAAAACCATTAGGCCTCGAGCAGTACTTC.

The CDR3 region has the DNA TGTGCCAGCAGCCAAACCTCACAGGGGGGATACTATGGCTACACCTTC. Translated, it gives CASSQTSQGGYYGYTF. V and J are TRBV14 and TRBJ1-2; TRBD1 matches 8 bases. Per germline, CDR1 SGHDN and CDR2 FVKESK. This CDR3 contains 16 residues. The V and J ends lost 2 bases and 3 bases, in that order; junction bases with no gene match: 8.

The rearrangement uses TRBV6-2 or TRBV6-3 and TRBJ2-1; 10 nucleotides agree with TRBD2. J was trimmed by 1 base and V by 1 base; bases with no gene match: 7. This CDR3 is built from 18 residues. Germline CDR1 and CDR2: MNHEY and SVGEGT. As DNA, the CDR3 is TGTGCCAGCAGTTACTTGACCGGTAGCGGGAGGTCCTACAATGAGCAGTTCTTC. Amino acids: CASSYLTGSGRSYNEQFF.

CDR3 amino acids: CASRGGQGRINSPLHF. As DNA, the CDR3 is TGTGCCAGCAGGGGGGGACAGGGAAGAATTAATTCACCCCTCCACTTT. This chain links TRBV27 with TRBJ1-6; TRBD1 matches 9 bases. The CDR3 is 16 amino acids. Germline-derived CDR1 and CDR2 are MNHEY and SMNVEV (reference sequence). The V gene end was trimmed by 6 bases and the J gene end by 6 bases; junction bases not matched to a gene: 9.

This clone was seen a single time. The CDR3 DNA follows: TGTGCCAGCAGCTTAGTACAGGGATTGAACTACGAGCAGTACTTC. This codes for CASSLVQGLNYEQYF. The chain is built from TRBV7-2 and TRBJ2-7; D is possibly TRBD1 (6 bases). The CDR3 is 15 amino acids. CDR1 is SGHTA and CDR2 is FQGNSA in the germline V gene. V was pared by 1 base and J by 3 bases, with 13 bases between.

The rearrangement joins TRBV6-5 to TRBJ1-1; TRBD1 matches at 8 bases. Germline lookup yields CDR1 MNHEY and CDR2 SVGAGI. V lost 4 bases and J lost 4; bases outside the gene matches: 8. The CDR3 spans 15 residues. Here the CDR3 DNA reads TGTGCCAGCAGTTCAGGGGGCGGGGGAAGCACTGAAGCTTTCTTT. This encodes CASSSGGGGSTEAFF.

This chain uses TRBV6-2 or TRBV6-3 with TRBJ2-3; D perhaps matches TRBD2 (6 bases). Trimming left V 0 bases short and J 2 bases short, with 12 bases between. This CDR3 has 16 amino acids. Germline V CDR1 and CDR2: MNHEY, SVGEGT. The chain's CDR3 is CASSYSIAGNTDTQYF. DNA for the CDR3: TGTGCCAGCAGTTACTCTATTGCGGGAAACACAGATACGCAGTATTTT.

This rearrangement joins TRBV6-6 to TRBJ2-1; TRBD2 matches 14 bases. CDR3 length equals 18 residues. Germline V lookup: CDR1 MNHNY, CDR2 SVGAGI (reference sequence). J was trimmed by 0 bases and V by 5 bases; bases with no gene match: 6. CDR3 loop: CASSPGLAGEASYNEQFF. CDR3 nucleotide sequence: TGTGCCAGCAGTCCGGGACTAGCGGGAGAAGCCTCCTACAATGAGCAGTTCTTC.

The chain couples TRBV2 to TRBJ2-3; 11 bases line up with TRBD2. V shed 4 bases, J shed 14 bases, and the junction held 8 bases outside the gene matches. This CDR3 contains 13 residues. Germline CDR1 SNHLY, CDR2 FYNNEI. The CDR3 DNA sequence: TGTGCCAGCAGTGTTCTAGCGGGGGGAGATTGGTATTTT. Translating gives CASSVLAGGDWYF. The variable domain in full, with the rest retrieved from reference TRBV2 and TRBJ2-3, is EPEVTQTPSHQVTQMGQEVILRCVPISNHLYFYWYRQILGQKVEFLVSFYNNEISEKSEIFDDQFSVERPDGSNFTLKIRSTKLEDSAMYFCASSVLAGGDWYFGPGTRLTVL.

The chain has TRBV2 and TRBJ2-1, with 10 nucleotides matching TRBD2. V dropped 5 bases and J dropped 0; count of bases not matched to a gene: 4. This CDR3 comprises 16 residues. CDR1 and CDR2 (germline): SNHLY, FYNNEI. CDR3 DNA sequence: TGTGCCAGCAGTCTAGCGGGGGATCCCTCCTACAATGAGCAGTTCTTC. The encoded protein is CASSLAGDPSYNEQFF. Looking up the rest from reference TRBV2 and TRBJ2-1 gives the full variable domain: EPEVTQTPSHQVTQMGQEVILRCVPISNHLYFYWYRQILGQKVEFLVSFYNNEISEKSEIFDDQFSVERPDGSNFTLKIRSTKLEDSAMYFCASSLAGDPSYNEQFFGPGTRLTVL.

The chain links TRBV18 to TRBJ2-1; perhaps TRBD2 as D (6 bases). The CDR3 totals 12 residues. V gave up 6 bases and J gave up 10 bases, with 13 bases separating them. CDR1 is KGHSH, CDR2 LQKENI, per germline. CDR3 bases: TGTGCCAGCTCCCCCAGGGAGGCGGAGCAGTTCTTC. Its protein product is CASSPREAEQFF.

V usage is TRBV11-3 and J usage is TRBJ2-7; 7 nucleotides align to TRBD1. With 3 bases clipped from V and 0 bases from J, the junction kept 2 bases outside the gene matches. Per the germline V gene, CDR1 is SGHNT and CDR2 is YENEEA. The CDR3 runs 14 residues. The CDR3 DNA is TGTGCCAGCAGCTTTGCAGGGGGCTCCTACGAGCAGTACTTC. Its translation is CASSFAGGSYEQYF.

The V and J genes are TRBV5-1 and TRBJ2-3, with D maybe TRBD2 (5 bases). Germline V CDR1 and CDR2: SGHRS, YFSETQ. V lost 7 bases, J lost 0 bases, and 15 bases lay in between. The CDR3 covers 15 residues. CDR3 residues: CASADRGSSTDTQYF. CDR3 bases: TGCGCCAGCGCCGACCGGGGATCTAGCACAGATACGCAGTATTTT.

V is TRBV4-3 and J is TRBJ2-4, with 12 bases aligning to TRBD1. V shed 0 bases and J 6 bases; nucleotides not matched to a gene: 3. The germline gives CDR1 LGHNA, CDR2 YSLEER. The CDR3 runs 16 residues. The CDR3, as DNA: TGCGCCAGCAGCCAAGATTGGGGACAGGGGGCAAACATTCAGTACTTC. Protein sequence: CASSQDWGQGANIQYF.

This chain joins TRBV6-1 and TRBJ1-5, with 8 bases fitting TRBD1. This CDR3 is 15 amino acids long. The ends lost 2 bases at V and 5 bases at J; junction bases unmatched: 5. Germline V CDR1 and CDR2: MNHNS, SASEGT. The DNA of the CDR3 is TGTGCCAGCAGTGAACGAGGACAGGGCCATCAGCCCCAGCATTTT. Translating it yields CASSERGQGHQPQHF.

The table lists this clone with a few counts. The J gene is TRBJ2-7, the V gene TRBV2; 9 bases are shared with TRBD1. The junction had 3 bases not matched to a gene; V was cut back by 6 bases and J by 3 bases. The length of the CDR3 is 13 residues. Per the germline V gene, CDR1 is SNHLY and CDR2 is FYNNEI. CDR3: CASRKGQGYEQYF. The CDR3, as DNA: TGTGCCAGCAGAAAGGGACAGGGCTACGAGCAGTACTTC.

V gene TRBV12-3 or TRBV12-4 combines with J gene TRBJ1-5; no definite D call. Trimming took 9 bases from V and 2 from J, leaving 11 bases between them. This CDR3 has 13 residues. Here the CDR3 DNA reads TGTGCCAGTCGGGTTGGAGGCAATCAGCCCCAGCATTTT. Its protein product is CASRVGGNQPQHF.

J is TRBJ2-3 and V is TRBV4-1; TRBD2 matches at 11 bases. This CDR3 has 18 amino acids. The germline CDR1 and CDR2 sequences are MGHRA and YSYEKL. Trimming removed 2 bases from V and 5 bases from J; junction bases left unmatched: 12. The CDR3 here is CASSQRAGSGGAGDTQYF. The CDR3 bases are TGCGCCAGCAGCCAACGGGCGGGTAGCGGGGGGGCCGGAGATACGCAGTATTTT.

This chain links TRBV29-1 with TRBJ1-1; weak D call: TRBD1 (5 bases). The germline V gene encodes CDR1 SQVTM and CDR2 ANQGSEA. V lost 4 bases and J 11 bases, leaving 14 bases between the germline ends. This CDR3 contains 11 residues. This CDR3 is CSVVGAGYAFF. CDR3 nucleotide sequence: TGCAGCGTTGTTGGGGCAGGTTATGCTTTCTTT.

The V gene is TRBV4-1, the J gene TRBJ1-5; tentative D call: TRBD1 (5 bases). V lost 2 bases and J lost 2, with 10 bases in between. In germline, CDR1 is MGHRA, CDR2 YSYEKL. The CDR3 has 15 residues. DNA for the CDR3: TGCGCCAGCAGCCAATACTTACAGGGCAATCAGCCCCAGCATTTT. As protein: CASSQYLQGNQPQHF.

The V and J genes are TRBV11-2 and TRBJ1-1; 7 positions agree with TRBD1. The CDR3 sequence is 15 residues long. From germline, CDR1 is SGHAT and CDR2 FQNNGV. The trim removed 2 bases at V and 5 bases at J, leaving 8 bases unmatched. The CDR3 region is CASSLSPQGWTEAFF. For the CDR3, the DNA is TGTGCCAGCAGCTTATCACCACAGGGGTGGACTGAAGCTTTCTTT.

The chain couples TRBV9 to TRBJ1-1; a possible D gene is TRBD1 (5 bases). Germline V gives CDR1 SGDLS, CDR2 YYNGEE. The CDR3 runs 15 residues. With 3 bases removed from V and 0 bases from J, the gap between germline ends came to 12 bases. CDR3 in amino acids: CASSAEGRMNTEAFF. The DNA of the CDR3 is TGTGCCAGCAGCGCGGAGGGGAGGATGAACACTGAAGCTTTCTTT.